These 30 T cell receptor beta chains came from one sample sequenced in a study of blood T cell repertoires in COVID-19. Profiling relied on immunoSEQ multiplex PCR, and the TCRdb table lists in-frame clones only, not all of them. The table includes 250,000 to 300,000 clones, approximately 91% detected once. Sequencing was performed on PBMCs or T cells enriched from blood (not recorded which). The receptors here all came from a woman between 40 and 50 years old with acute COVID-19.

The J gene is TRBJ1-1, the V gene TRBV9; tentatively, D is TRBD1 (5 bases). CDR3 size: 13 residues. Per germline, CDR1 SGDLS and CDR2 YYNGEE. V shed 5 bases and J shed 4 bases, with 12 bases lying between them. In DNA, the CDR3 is TGTGCCAGCAGGCCTCCAGGGATCACTGAAGCTTTCTTT. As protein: CASRPPGITEAFF.

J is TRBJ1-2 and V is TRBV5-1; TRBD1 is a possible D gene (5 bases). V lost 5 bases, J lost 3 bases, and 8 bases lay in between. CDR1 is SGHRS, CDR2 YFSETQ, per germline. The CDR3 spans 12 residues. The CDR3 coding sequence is TGCGCCAGCAGGGAGACAGACTATGGCTACACCTTC. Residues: CASRETDYGYTF.

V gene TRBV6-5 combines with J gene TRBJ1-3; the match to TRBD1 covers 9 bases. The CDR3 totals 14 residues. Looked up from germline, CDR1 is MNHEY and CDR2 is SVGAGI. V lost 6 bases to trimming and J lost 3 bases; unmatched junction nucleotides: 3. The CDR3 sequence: CASRDRGLGNTIYF. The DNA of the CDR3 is TGTGCCAGCAGGGACAGGGGACTTGGAAACACCATATATTTT.

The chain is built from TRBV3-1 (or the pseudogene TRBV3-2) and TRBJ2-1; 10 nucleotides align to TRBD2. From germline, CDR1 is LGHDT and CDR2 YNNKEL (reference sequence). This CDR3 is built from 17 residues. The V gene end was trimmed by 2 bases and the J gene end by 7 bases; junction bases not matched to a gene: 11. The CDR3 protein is CASSQLESGGAMNEQFF. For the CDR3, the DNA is TGTGCCAGCAGCCAATTGGAAAGCGGGGGGGCCATGAATGAGCAGTTCTTC.

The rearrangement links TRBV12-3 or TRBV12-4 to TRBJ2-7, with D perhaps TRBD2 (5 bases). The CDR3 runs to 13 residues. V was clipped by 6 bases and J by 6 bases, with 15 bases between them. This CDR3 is CASSTFWRSEQYF. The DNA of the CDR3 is TGTGCCAGCAGCACCTTTTGGAGGTCCGAGCAGTACTTC.

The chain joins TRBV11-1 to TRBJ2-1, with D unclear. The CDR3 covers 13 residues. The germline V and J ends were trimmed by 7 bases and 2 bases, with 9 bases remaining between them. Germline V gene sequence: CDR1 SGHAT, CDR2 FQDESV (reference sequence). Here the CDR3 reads CASTQEAYNEQFF. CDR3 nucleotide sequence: TGTGCCAGCACCCAGGAAGCCTACAATGAGCAGTTCTTC.

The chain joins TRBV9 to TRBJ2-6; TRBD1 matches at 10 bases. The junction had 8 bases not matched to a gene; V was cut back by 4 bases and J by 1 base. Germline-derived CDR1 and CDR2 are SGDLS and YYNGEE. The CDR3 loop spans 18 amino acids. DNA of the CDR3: TGTGCCAGCAGCCTTCCGAGGACAGGGGGGTCTGGGGCCAACGTCCTGACTTTC. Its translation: CASSLPRTGGSGANVLTF. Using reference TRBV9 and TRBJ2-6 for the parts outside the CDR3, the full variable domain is DSGVTQTPKHLITATGQRVTLRCSPRSGDLSVYWYQQSLDQGLQFLIQYYNGEERAKGNILERFSAQQFPDLHSELNLSSLELGDSALYFCASSLPRTGGSGANVLTFGAGSRLTVL.

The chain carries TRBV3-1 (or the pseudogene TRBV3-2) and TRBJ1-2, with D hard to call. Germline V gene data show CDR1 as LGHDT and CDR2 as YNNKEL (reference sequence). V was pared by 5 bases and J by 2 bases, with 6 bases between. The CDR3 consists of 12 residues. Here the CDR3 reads CASSALNYGYTF. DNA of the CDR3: TGTGCCAGCAGCGCACTGAACTATGGCTACACCTTC.

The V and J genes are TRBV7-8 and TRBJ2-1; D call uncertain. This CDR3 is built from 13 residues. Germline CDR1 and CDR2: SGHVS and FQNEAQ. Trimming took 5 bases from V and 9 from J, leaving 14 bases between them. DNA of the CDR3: TGTGCCAGCAGCCTCTCCGCCCGCGGTGAGCAGTTCTTC. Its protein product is CASSLSARGEQFF.

The DNA of the CDR3 is TGTGCCAGCAGTGTGGGCAAGGTCGAGCAGTACTTC. This gives the protein CASSVGKVEQYF. The rearrangement joins TRBV2 to TRBJ2-7; D remains unclear. Germline V lookup: CDR1 SNHLY, CDR2 FYNNEI. V lost 4 bases and J lost 6, with 10 bases in between. The CDR3 has 12 amino acids.

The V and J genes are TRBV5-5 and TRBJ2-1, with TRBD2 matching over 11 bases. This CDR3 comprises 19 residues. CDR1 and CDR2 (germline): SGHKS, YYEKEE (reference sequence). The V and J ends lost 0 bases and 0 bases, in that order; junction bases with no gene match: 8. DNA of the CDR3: TGTGCCAGCAGCTTGGCCTCCGGGACTAGCGGAAGCTCCTACAATGAGCAGTTCTTC. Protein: CASSLASGTSGSSYNEQFF.

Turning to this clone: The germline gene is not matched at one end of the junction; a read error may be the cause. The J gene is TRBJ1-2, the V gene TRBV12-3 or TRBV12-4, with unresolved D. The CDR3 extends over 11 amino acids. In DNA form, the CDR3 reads TGTGCCAGCAGTCGGGATTCCCCTCGGCGGTTC. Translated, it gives CASSRDSPRRF.

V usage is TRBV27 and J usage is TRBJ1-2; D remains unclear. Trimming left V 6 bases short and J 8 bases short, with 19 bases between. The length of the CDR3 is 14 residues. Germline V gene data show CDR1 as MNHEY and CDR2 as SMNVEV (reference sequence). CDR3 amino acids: CASSNFPTPLGYTF. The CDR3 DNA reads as TGTGCCAGCAGCAACTTTCCAACTCCCCTAGGCTACACCTTC.

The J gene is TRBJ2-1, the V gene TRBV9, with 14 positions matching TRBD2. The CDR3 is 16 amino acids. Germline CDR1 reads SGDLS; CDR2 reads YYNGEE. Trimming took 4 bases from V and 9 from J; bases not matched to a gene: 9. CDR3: CASSTWTSGRQGEQFF. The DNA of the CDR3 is TGTGCCAGCAGCACCTGGACTAGCGGGAGGCAGGGTGAGCAGTTCTTC.

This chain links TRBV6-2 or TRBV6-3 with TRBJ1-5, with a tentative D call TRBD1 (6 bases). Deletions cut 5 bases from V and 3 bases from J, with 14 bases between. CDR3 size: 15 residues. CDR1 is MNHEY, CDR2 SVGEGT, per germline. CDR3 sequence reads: CASSRTGTYNQPQHF. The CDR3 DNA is TGTGCCAGCAGTCGAACAGGGACCTACAATCAGCCCCAGCATTTT.

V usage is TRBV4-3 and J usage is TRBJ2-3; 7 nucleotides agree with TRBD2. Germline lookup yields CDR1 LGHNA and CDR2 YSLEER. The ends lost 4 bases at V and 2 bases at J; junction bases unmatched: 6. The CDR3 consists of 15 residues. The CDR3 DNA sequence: TGCGCCAGCAGCCCCAGACTAGCCTCCACAGATACGCAGTATTTT. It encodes CASSPRLASTDTQYF.

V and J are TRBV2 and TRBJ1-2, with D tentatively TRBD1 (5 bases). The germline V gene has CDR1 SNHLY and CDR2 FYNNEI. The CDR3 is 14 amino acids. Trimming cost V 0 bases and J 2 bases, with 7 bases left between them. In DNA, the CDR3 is TGTGCCAGCAGTGAAGCAGCAGGGAACTATGGCTACACCTTC. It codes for CASSEAAGNYGYTF.

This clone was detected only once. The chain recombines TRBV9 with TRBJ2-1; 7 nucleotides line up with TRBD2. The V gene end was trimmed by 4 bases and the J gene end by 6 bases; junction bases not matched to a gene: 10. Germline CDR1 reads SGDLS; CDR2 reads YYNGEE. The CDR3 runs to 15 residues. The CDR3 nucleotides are TGTGCCAGCAGCCCGAGACTACTAGCGAGCAATGAGCAGTTCTTC. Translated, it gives CASSPRLLASNEQFF.

The CDR3 DNA reads as TGTGCCACCAGTGATAGTCAGCGGGAGCTGAACGAGCAGTACTTC. This codes for CATSDSQRELNEQYF. The chain combines TRBV24-1 with TRBJ2-7; TRBD2 matches 8 bases. This CDR3 has 15 residues. Germline V gene lookup returns CDR1 KGHDR and CDR2 SFDVKD. Trimming removed 3 bases from V and 5 bases from J; junction bases left unmatched: 8.

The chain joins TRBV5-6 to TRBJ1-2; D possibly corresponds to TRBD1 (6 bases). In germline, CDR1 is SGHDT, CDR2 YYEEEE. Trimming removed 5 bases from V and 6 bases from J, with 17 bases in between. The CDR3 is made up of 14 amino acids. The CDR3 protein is CASRPLGQIDGYTF. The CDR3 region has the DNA TGTGCCAGCAGGCCATTAGGACAGATCGATGGCTACACCTTC. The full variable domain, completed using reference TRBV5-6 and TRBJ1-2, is DAGVTQSPTHLIKTRGQQVTLRCSPKSGHDTVSWYQQALGQGPQFIFQYYEEEERQRGNFPDRFSGHQFPNYSSELNVNALLLGDSALYLCASRPLGQIDGYTFGSGTRLTVV.

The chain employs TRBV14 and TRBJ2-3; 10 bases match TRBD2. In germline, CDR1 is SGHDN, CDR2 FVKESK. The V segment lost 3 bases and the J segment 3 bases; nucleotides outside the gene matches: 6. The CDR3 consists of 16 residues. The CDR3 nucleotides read TGTGCCAGCAGCCACGTCCGGGGACTAGCGACAGATACGCAGTATTTT. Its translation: CASSHVRGLATDTQYF.

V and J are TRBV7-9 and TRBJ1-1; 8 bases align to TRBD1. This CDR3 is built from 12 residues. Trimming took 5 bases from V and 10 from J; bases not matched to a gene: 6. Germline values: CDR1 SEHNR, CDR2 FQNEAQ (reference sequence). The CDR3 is CASSQDRVVAFF. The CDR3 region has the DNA TGTGCCAGCAGCCAGGACAGGGTCGTAGCTTTCTTT.

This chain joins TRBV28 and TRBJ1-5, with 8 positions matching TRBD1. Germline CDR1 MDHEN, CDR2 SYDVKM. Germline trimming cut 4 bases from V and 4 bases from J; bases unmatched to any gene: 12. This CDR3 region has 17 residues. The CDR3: CASSSPRQGARNQPQHF. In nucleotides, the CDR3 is TGTGCCAGCAGTTCCCCGAGGCAGGGGGCCCGAAATCAGCCCCAGCATTTT.

CDR3 in DNA: TGTGCCAGCAGTTACCACTTTGCGAAAACAGGGAACACTGAAGCTTTCTTT. The encoded protein is CASSYHFAKTGNTEAFF. V and J are TRBV6-2 or TRBV6-3 and TRBJ1-1, with a weak D call TRBD1 (5 bases). The V gene lost 2 bases and the J gene lost 1 base, with 17 bases spanning the gap. CDR1 is MNHEY and CDR2 is SVGEGT in the germline V gene. The CDR3 is made up of 17 amino acids.

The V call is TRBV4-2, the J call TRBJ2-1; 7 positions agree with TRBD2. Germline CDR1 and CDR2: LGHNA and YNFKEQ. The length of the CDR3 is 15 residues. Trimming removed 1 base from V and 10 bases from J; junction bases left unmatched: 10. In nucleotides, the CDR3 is TGTGCCAGCAGCCAAGTTGGCGGGACGGGGGGAGAGCAGTTCTTC. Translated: CASSQVGGTGGEQFF.

DNA of the CDR3: TGTGCCACCAGCTCCGGCGGGGAAAGAAATCAGCCCCAGCATTTT. As protein: CATSSGGERNQPQHF. The chain employs TRBV24-1 and TRBJ1-5; no definite D call. There are 15 residues in the CDR3. The V end was cut by 7 bases, the J end by 4 bases, with 16 bases between. In germline, CDR1 is KGHDR, CDR2 SFDVKD.

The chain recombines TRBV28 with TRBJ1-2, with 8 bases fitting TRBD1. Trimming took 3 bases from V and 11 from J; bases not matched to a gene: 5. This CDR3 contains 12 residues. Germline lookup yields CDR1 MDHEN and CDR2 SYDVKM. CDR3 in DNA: TGTGCCAGCAGTTTCGGGACAGGAAAATACACCTTC. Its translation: CASSFGTGKYTF.

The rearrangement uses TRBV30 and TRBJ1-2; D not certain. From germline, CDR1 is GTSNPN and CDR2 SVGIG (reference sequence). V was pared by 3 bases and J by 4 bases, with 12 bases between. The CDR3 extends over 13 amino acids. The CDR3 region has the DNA TGTGCCTGGAGCGCCGGGAGCCTCTATGGCTACACCTTC. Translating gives CAWSAGSLYGYTF.

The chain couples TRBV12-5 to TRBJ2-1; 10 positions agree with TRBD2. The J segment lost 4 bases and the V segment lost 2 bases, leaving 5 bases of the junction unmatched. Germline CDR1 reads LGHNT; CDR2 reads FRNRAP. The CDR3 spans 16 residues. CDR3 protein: CASGLRAGGRYNEQFF. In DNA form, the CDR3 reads TGTGCTAGTGGTTTGAGAGCGGGGGGGAGATACAATGAGCAGTTCTTC.

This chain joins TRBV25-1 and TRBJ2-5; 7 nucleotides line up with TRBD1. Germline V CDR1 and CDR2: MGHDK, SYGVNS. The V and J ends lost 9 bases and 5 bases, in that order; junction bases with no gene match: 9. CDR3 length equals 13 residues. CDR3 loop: CASQRRGPETQYF. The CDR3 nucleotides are TGTGCCAGTCAGAGAAGGGGGCCTGAGACCCAGTACTTC.